These T cell receptor beta chains were read from a single sample in a study of blood T cell repertoires in COVID-19. Profiled with immunoSEQ multiplex PCR; TCRdb holds only in-frame clones, not every one. In the table there are about 140,000 clones, less than 85% of which are singletons. The sequencing input was peripheral blood. All receptors come from a human donor in a cohort sampled during active COVID-19. The CDR3 runs from the conserved cysteine through the conserved F or W. A D gene is named only where the DNA matches it firmly. Expanded clones get a size class; other rows say once, few or many, or leave the size out.

v_gene: TRBV5-4
d_gene: TRBD2
abundance: -
j_gene: TRBJ2-1
CDR3aa: CASSLAGGEKQFF
CDR3nt: TGTGCCAGCAGCCTGGCGGGGGGGGAAAAGCAGTTCTTC

v_gene: TRBV7-3
d_gene: TRBD1
abundance: -
j_gene: TRBJ2-7
CDR3aa: CASSPGGANYEQYF
CDR3nt: TGTGCCAGCAGCCCAGGGGGTGCCAACTACGAGCAGTACTTC

v_gene: TRBV3-1/TRBV3-2
d_gene: -
abundance: -
j_gene: TRBJ1-6
CDR3aa: CASSSSRGNSPLHF
CDR3nt: TGTGCCAGCAGTAGTTCTAGGGGTAATTCACCCCTCCACTTT

v_gene: TRBV7-7
d_gene: TRBD2
abundance: -
j_gene: TRBJ2-5
CDR3aa: CASSLGASGGGETQYF
CDR3nt: TGTGCTAGCAGCTTAGGGGCTAGCGGGGGAGGAGAGACCCAGTACTTC

v_gene: TRBV6-6
d_gene: TRBD1
abundance: -
j_gene: TRBJ2-7
CDR3aa: CASRIGQGTYF
CDR3nt: TGTGCCAGCAGGATCGGACAGGGGACATACTTC

v_gene: TRBV9
d_gene: -
abundance: once
j_gene: TRBJ1-3
CDR3aa: CASSPTTAGIRPGNTIYF
CDR3nt: TGTGCCAGCAGCCCGACGACAGCCGGTATTCGGCCTGGAAACACCATATATTTT

v_gene: TRBV3-1/TRBV3-2
d_gene: TRBD2
abundance: few
j_gene: TRBJ2-1
CDR3aa: CASSQGSRLAHNEQFF
CDR3nt: TGTGCCAGCAGCCAAGGTTCGAGACTAGCACACAATGAGCAGTTCTTC

v_gene: TRBV5-1
d_gene: -
abundance: -
j_gene: TRBJ2-5
CDR3aa: CASSLSLASRRQETQYF
CDR3nt: TGCGCCAGCAGCTTGTCTCTAGCTAGCCGAAGGCAAGAGACCCAGTACTTC

v_gene: TRBV28
d_gene: -
abundance: -
j_gene: TRBJ1-1
CDR3aa: CASSLLGRTEAFF
CDR3nt: TGTGCCAGCAGCCTCCTAGGTAGGACTGAAGCTTTCTTT

v_gene: TRBV2
d_gene: -
abundance: -
j_gene: TRBJ2-5
CDR3aa: CASSEGGQPYQETQYF
CDR3nt: TGTGCCAGCAGTGAAGGAGGACAGCCGTACCAAGAGACCCAGTACTTC

v_gene: TRBV6-6
d_gene: TRBD1
abundance: -
j_gene: TRBJ2-7
CDR3aa: CASNKGQASSYEQYF
CDR3nt: TGTGCCAGCAACAAGGGACAGGCGAGCTCCTACGAGCAGTACTTC

v_gene: TRBV9
d_gene: TRBD1
abundance: -
j_gene: TRBJ2-1
CDR3aa: CASSVAQGDNEQFF
CDR3nt: TGTGCCAGCAGCGTAGCCCAGGGGGACAATGAGCAGTTCTTC

v_gene: TRBV3-1/TRBV3-2
d_gene: TRBD2
abundance: -
j_gene: TRBJ2-2
CDR3aa: CASSQGSGGRGTGELFF
CDR3nt: TGTGCCAGCAGCCAGGGTAGCGGGGGGCGAGGGACCGGGGAGCTGTTTTTT

v_gene: TRBV5-6
d_gene: -
abundance: -
j_gene: TRBJ2-2
CDR3aa: CASSLRLSTGELFF
CDR3nt: TGTGCCAGCAGCTTGCGACTTTCCACCGGGGAGCTGTTTTTT

v_gene: TRBV11-1
d_gene: TRBD1
abundance: -
j_gene: TRBJ2-4
CDR3aa: CASSFSDREAKNIQYF
CDR3nt: TGTGCCAGCAGCTTTAGTGACAGGGAGGCCAAAAACATTCAGTACTTC

v_gene: TRBV7-9
d_gene: -
abundance: -
j_gene: TRBJ2-6
CDR3aa: CASSLDGSGANVLTF
CDR3nt: TGTGCCAGCAGCTTAGACGGTTCTGGGGCCAACGTCCTGACTTTC

v_gene: TRBV6-2/TRBV6-3
d_gene: TRBD1
abundance: -
j_gene: TRBJ2-7
CDR3aa: CASSYSGTGRSYEQYF
CDR3nt: TGTGCCAGCAGTTACTCGGGGACAGGAAGATCCTACGAGCAGTACTTC

v_gene: TRBV25-1
d_gene: -
abundance: -
j_gene: TRBJ2-7
CDR3aa: CASSGTDPFYEQYF
CDR3nt: TGTGCCAGCAGTGGGACAGACCCTTTTTACGAGCAGTACTTC

v_gene: TRBV20-1
d_gene: TRBD2
abundance: -
j_gene: TRBJ2-1
CDR3aa: CSASTQRGGYNEQFF
CDR3nt: TGCAGTGCTAGTACGCAGCGGGGGGGATACAATGAGCAGTTCTTC

v_gene: TRBV18
d_gene: -
abundance: few
j_gene: TRBJ2-7
CDR3aa: CASSPVQAYEQYF
CDR3nt: TGTGCCAGCTCACCGGTACAGGCCTACGAGCAGTACTTC

v_gene: TRBV5-1
d_gene: -
abundance: -
j_gene: TRBJ2-2
CDR3aa: CASSLIRDSNTGELFF
CDR3nt: TGCGCCAGCAGCTTAATCCGAGATTCGAACACCGGGGAGCTGTTTTTT

v_gene: TRBV7-2
d_gene: TRBD1
abundance: -
j_gene: TRBJ2-7
CDR3aa: CASSYRQGRGYEQYF
CDR3nt: TGTGCCAGCAGCTACCGACAGGGCCGCGGTTACGAGCAGTACTTC

v_gene: TRBV18
d_gene: TRBD2
abundance: -
j_gene: TRBJ2-3
CDR3aa: CASSPPSSGGAGDTQYF
CDR3nt: TGTGCCAGCTCACCACCGAGCAGCGGGGGGGCAGGAGATACGCAGTATTTT

v_gene: TRBV5-5
d_gene: -
abundance: -
j_gene: TRBJ2-7
CDR3aa: CASNPEGGISEQYF
CDR3nt: TGTGCCAGCAACCCGGAGGGGGGGATCAGCGAGCAGTACTTC